This TCR beta chain was identified during a study of blood T cell repertoires in COVID-19. TCRdb keeps only in-frame clones here, not all; method: immunoSEQ multiplex PCR. The sample includes more than 150,000 clones, roughly 80% of them seen just once. The ends were cut back, 1 base at V and 3 bases at J, with 6 bases in the middle. Per germline, CDR1 SQVTM and CDR2 ANQGSEA. CDR3 length equals 12 residues. The material sequenced was peripheral blood. The clonotype comes from a human donor in a cohort sampled during active COVID-19. This chain connects TRBV29-1 to TRBJ1-2, with D possibly being TRBD1 (5 bases). The CDR3 nucleotides read TGCAGCGTTGAAGGGGGGGACTATGGCTACACCTTC. It specifies CSVEGGDYGYTF.